The clone carrying this T cell receptor beta chain occurred once. No antigen is known for it. The sample comes from a study of T cells in Graves' hyperthyroidism and ophthalmopathy. The wider study: The blood sample was taken at first diagnosis, before treatment began.

Findings and limits, study-wide: Most thyroid-expanded clonotypes above 0.001 were also found in blood.

Template material for amplifying TCR beta CDR3 regions consisted of RNA transcripts. The primer set for the first-round RT-PCR of the TCR CDR3 was HTBI. One entry per CDR3 protein, called by TCRdb with MiXCR from the multiplex PCR reads. The table records about 770,000 distinct CDR3 sequences, roughly a sixth of them present only once. With 2 bases removed from V and 1 base from J, the gap between germline ends came to 11 bases. The CDR3 consists of 15 residues. Germline values: CDR1 MGHRA, CDR2 YSYEKL. Uncontrolled infection, other autoimmune disease, pregnancy and lactation each barred patients from inclusion. The PBMCs were sourced from fresh peripheral blood (about 10 ml).

The receptor's source is a woman aged 50 to 65 with Graves' hyperthyroidism that later progressed to Graves' ophthalmopathy. Sequenced material: blood. This rearrangement joins TRBV4-1 to TRBJ2-5; no clear D. The CDR3 here is CASSQPTTVQETQYF. For the CDR3, the DNA is TGCGCCAGCAGCCAACCTACTACAGTCCAAGAGACCCAGTACTTC.